This T cell receptor (beta chain) came from a study of blood T cells in healthy people across ages. Together with a sample-barcoded 5' primer, a J-beta primer mix was included in a second PCR lasting about 7 to 12 cycles. Tags on each cDNA molecule came from a template-switch adaptor with 12 random nucleotides. In TCRdb, the 5' RACE reads were re-called with MiXCR into one record per CDR3 protein. Of around 1.7 million distinct CDR3 sequences in the sample, about 30% are singletons; the top ten hold approximately 7.7%. The source is a woman aged 25 to 39 in good health. The sample consisted of blood.

CDR3 bases: TGTGCCAGCAGCGAACAGGGGAGGGGGCAGCCCCAGCATTTT. Translation gives CASSEQGRGQPQHF. The genes are TRBV7-2 and TRBJ1-5; 7 positions agree with TRBD1. V gave up 5 bases and J gave up 7 bases; unmatched junction bases: 8. The CDR3 runs to 14 residues. Germline CDR1 is SGHTA and CDR2 is FQGNSA.